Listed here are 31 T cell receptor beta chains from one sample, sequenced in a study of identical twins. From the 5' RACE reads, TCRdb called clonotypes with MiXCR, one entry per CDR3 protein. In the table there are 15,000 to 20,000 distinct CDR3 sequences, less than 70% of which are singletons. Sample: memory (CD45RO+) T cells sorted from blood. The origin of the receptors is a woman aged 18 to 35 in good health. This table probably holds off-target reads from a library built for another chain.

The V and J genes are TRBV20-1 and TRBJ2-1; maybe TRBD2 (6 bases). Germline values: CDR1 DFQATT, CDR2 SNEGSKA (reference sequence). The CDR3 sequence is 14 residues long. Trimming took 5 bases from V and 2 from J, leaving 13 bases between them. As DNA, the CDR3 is TGCAGTGCTTGGCTCGCGGGACCCTACAATGAGCAGTTCTTC. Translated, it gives CSAWLAGPYNEQFF.

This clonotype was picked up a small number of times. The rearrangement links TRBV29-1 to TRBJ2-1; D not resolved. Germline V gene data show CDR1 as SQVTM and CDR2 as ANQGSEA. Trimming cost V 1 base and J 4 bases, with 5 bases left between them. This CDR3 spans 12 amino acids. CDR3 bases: TGCAGCGTTGAAGCAGGATACAATGAGCAGTTCTTC. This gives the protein CSVEAGYNEQFF.

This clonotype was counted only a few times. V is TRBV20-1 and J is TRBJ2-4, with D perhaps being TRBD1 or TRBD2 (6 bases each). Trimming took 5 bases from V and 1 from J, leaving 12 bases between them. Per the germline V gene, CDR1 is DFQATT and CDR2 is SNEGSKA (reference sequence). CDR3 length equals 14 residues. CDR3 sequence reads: CSALPGAAKNIQYF. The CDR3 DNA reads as TGCAGTGCTCTACCGGGGGCTGCCAAAAACATTCAGTACTTC.

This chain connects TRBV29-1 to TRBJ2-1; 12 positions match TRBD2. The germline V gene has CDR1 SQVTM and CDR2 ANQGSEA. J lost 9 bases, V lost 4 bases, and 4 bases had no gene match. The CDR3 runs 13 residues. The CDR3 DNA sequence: TGCAGCGTTGGGCTAGCGGGAGGGTTTGAGCAGTTCTTC. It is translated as CSVGLAGGFEQFF.

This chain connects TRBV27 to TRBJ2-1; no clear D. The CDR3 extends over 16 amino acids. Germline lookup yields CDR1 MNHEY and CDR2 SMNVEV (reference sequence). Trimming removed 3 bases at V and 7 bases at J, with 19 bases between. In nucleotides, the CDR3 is TGTGCCAGCAGTTTTTCTGGTCGGCCCGAGAGTAATGAGCAGTTCTTC. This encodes CASSFSGRPESNEQFF.

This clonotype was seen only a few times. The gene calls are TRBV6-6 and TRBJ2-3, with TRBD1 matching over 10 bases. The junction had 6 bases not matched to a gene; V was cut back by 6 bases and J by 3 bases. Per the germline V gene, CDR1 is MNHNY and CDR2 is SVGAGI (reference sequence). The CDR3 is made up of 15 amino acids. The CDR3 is CASRPTGGMTDTQYF. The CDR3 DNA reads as TGTGCCAGCAGGCCGACAGGGGGCATGACAGATACGCAGTATTTT.

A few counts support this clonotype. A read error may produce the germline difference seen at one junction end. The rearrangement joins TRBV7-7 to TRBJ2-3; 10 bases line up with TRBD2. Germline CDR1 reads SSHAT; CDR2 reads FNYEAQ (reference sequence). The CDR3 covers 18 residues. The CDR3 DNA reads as TGTGCTAGCAGCTTATCCCCCCCAGCGGGAGGGCAGATAGATACGCAGTATTTT. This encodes CASSLSPPAGGQIDTQYF.

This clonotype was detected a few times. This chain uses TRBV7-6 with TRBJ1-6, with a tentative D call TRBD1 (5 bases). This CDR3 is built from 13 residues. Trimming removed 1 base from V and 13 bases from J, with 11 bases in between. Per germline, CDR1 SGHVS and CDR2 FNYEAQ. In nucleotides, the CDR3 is TGTGCCAGCAGCTTAGGGGGGAATAGCCCCCTCCACTTT. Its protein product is CASSLGGNSPLHF.

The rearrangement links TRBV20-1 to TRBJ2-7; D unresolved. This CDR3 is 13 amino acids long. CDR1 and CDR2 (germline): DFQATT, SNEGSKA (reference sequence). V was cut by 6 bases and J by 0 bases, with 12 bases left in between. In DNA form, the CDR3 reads TGCAGTGCCATCCAGGACGGCTCCTACGAGCAGTACTTC. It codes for CSAIQDGSYEQYF.

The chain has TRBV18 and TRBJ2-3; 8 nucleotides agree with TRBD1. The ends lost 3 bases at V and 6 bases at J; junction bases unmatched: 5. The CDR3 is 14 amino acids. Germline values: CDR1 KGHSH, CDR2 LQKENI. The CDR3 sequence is CASSPGQGRDTQYF. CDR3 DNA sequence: TGTGCCAGCTCACCCGGACAGGGCAGGGATACGCAGTATTTT.

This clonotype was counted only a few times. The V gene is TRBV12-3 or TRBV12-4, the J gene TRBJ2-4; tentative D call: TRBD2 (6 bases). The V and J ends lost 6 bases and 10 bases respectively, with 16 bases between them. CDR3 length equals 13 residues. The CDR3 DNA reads TGTGCCAGCAGCTCGGGGGATTATAATATTCAGTACTTC. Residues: CASSSGDYNIQYF.

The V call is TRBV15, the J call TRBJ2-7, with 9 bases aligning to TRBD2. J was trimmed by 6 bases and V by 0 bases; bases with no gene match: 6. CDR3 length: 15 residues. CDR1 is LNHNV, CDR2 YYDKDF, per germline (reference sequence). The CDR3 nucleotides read TGTGCCACCAGCAGAGATAGCGGGAGAACCATCGAGCAGTACTTC. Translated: CATSRDSGRTIEQYF.

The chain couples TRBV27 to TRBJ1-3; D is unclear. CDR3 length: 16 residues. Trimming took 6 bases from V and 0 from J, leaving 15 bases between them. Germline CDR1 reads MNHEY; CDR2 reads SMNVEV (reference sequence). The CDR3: CASRRVIAYSGNTIYF. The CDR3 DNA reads TGTGCCAGCAGGAGGGTCATCGCGTACTCTGGAAACACCATATATTTT.

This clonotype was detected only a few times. CDR3: CASSLSWTGELFF. The CDR3 DNA reads as TGTGCCAGCAGTTTAAGTTGGACCGGGGAGCTGTTTTTT. The rearrangement uses TRBV12-3 or TRBV12-4 and TRBJ2-2; the D is unclear. CDR3 size: 13 residues. The V end was cut by 2 bases, the J end by 5 bases, with 6 bases between.

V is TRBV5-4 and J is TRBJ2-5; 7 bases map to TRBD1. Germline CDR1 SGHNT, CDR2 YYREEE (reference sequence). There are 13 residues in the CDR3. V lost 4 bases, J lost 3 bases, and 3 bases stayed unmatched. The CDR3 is CASSKGQKETQYF. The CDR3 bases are TGTGCCAGCAGCAAGGGACAGAAAGAGACCCAGTACTTC.

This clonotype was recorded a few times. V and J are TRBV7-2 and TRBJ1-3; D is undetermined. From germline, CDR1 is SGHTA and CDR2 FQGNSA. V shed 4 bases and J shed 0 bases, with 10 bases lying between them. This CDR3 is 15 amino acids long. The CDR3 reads CASSSSTGSGNTIYF. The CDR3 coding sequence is TGTGCCAGCAGCTCTTCGACGGGCTCTGGAAACACCATATATTTT.

The chain's CDR3 is CSAKSTARTYEQYF. DNA for the CDR3: TGCAGTGCCAAAAGTACCGCAAGGACCTACGAGCAGTACTTC. The chain combines TRBV20-1 with TRBJ2-7; D remains unclear. The CDR3 is 14 amino acids. V lost 6 bases and J 2 bases, leaving 17 bases between the germline ends. Germline CDR1 reads DFQATT; CDR2 reads SNEGSKA (reference sequence).

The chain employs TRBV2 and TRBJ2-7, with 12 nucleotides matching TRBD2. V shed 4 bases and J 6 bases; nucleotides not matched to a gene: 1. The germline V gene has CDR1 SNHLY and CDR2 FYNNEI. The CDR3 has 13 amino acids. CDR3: CASSVTSGSEQYF. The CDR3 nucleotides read TGTGCCAGCAGTGTGACTAGCGGGAGCGAGCAGTACTTC.

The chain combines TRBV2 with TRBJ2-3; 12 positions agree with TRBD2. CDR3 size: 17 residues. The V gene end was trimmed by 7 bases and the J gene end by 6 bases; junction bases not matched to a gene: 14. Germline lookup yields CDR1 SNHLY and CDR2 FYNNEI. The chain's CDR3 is CASTLRGTSGFVDTQYF. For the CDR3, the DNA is TGTGCCAGCACCCTAAGGGGGACTAGCGGGTTTGTGGATACGCAGTATTTT.

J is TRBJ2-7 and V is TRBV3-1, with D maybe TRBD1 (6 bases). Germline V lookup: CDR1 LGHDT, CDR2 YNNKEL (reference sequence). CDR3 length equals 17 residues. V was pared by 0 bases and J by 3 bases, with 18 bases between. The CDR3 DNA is TGTGCCAGCAGCCAAGATGTAGGGGGAACACCCCGCTACGAGCAGTACTTC. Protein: CASSQDVGGTPRYEQYF.

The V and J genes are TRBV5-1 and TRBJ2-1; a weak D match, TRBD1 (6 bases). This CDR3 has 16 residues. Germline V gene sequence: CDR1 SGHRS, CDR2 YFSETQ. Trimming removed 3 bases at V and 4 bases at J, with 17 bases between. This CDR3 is CASSSTPGTSYNEQFF. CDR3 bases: TGCGCCAGCAGCTCTACCCCCGGGACATCATACAATGAGCAGTTCTTC. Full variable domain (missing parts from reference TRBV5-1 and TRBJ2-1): KAGVTQTPRYLIKTRGQQVTLSCSPISGHRSVSWYQQTPGQGLQFLFEYFSETQRNKGNFPGRFSGRQFSNSRSEMNVSTLELGDSALYLCASSSTPGTSYNEQFFGPGTRLTVL.

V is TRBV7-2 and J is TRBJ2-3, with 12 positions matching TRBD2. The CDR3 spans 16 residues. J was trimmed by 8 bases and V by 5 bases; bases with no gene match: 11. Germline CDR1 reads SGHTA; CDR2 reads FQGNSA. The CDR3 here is CASSPTSGGSRGTQYF. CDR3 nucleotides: TGTGCCAGCAGCCCTACTAGCGGGGGGTCACGTGGTACGCAGTATTTT.

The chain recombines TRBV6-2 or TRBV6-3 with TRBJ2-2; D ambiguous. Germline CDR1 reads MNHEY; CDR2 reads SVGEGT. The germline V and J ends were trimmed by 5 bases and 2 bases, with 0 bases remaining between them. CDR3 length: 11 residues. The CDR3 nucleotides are TGTGCCAGCAGTAACACCGGGGAGCTGTTTTTT. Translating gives CASSNTGELFF.

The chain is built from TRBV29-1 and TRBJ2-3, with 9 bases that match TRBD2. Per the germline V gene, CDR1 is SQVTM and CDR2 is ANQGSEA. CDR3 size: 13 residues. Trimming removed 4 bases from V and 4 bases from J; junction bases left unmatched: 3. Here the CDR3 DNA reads TGCAGCGTTGGCGGGAGGGCCGCAGATACGCAGTATTTT. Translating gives CSVGGRAADTQYF.

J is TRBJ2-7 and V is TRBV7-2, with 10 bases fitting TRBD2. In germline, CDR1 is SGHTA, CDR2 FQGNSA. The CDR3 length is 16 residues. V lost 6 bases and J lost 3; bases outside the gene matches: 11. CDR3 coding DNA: TGTGCCAGCAGTTCTACTAGCGGGAAGCCATACTACGAGCAGTACTTC. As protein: CASSSTSGKPYYEQYF.

CDR3 sequence reads: CASSEIAGGPTGELFF. For the CDR3, the DNA is TGTGCCAGCAGTGAAATAGCGGGAGGCCCCACCGGGGAGCTGTTTTTT. The chain joins TRBV2 to TRBJ2-2; 10 nucleotides line up with TRBD2. With V trimmed by 2 bases and J by 4 bases, 4 bases remained unmatched. CDR1 is SNHLY and CDR2 is FYNNEI in the germline V gene. The CDR3 has 16 amino acids.

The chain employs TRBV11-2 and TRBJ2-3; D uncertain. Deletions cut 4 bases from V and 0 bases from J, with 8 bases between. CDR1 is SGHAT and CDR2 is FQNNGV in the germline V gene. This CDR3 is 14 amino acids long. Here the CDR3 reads CASSYPPSTDTQYF. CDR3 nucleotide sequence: TGTGCCAGCAGCTACCCTCCTAGCACAGATACGCAGTATTTT.

The CDR3 protein is CASTDSSGAETQYF. The CDR3 nucleotides are TGTGCCAGCACAGATTCCTCGGGGGCGGAGACCCAGTACTTC. This chain connects TRBV28 to TRBJ2-5, with D perhaps TRBD1 or TRBD2 (6 bases each). The V end was cut by 7 bases, the J end by 5 bases, with 17 bases between. The CDR3 runs to 14 residues. Germline values: CDR1 MDHEN, CDR2 SYDVKM.

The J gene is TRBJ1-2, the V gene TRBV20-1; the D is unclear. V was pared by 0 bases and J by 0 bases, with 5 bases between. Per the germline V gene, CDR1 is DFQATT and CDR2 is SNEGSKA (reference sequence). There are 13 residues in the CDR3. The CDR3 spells CSARDGANYGYTF. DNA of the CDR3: TGCAGTGCTAGAGATGGGGCTAACTATGGCTACACCTTC.

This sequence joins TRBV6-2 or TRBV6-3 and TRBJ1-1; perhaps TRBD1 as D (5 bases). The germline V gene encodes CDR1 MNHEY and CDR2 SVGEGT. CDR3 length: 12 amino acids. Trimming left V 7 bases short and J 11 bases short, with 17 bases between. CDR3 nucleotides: TGTGCCAGCACCCAAGCGGGACGAGGCGCTTTCTTT. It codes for CASTQAGRGAFF.

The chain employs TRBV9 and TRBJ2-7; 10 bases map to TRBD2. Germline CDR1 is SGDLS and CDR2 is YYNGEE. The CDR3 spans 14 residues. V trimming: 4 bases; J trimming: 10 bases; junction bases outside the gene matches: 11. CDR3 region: CASSPRTSGGSQYF. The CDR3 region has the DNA TGTGCCAGCAGCCCTAGGACTAGCGGAGGGAGTCAGTACTTC.